This is a list of T cell receptor beta chains from one sample in a study of identical twins. One entry per CDR3 protein, called by TCRdb with MiXCR from the 5' RACE reads. The sample consists of roughly 260,000 distinct CDR3 sequences, 6% to 8.5% of them appearing once. This sample also belongs to another study, concerning yellow fever vaccine responses in identical twins.

Material: CD8+ T cells sorted from blood. Every receptor here comes from a woman aged 18-29 years in good health. Each CDR3 is given with its conserved first and last residue. D genes are given only for firm matches. Size tells how often a clone was seen (once, few, many) or the class of an expanded clone, and some rows leave it out.

v_call	clone_size	j_call	d_call	cdr3_nt	cdr3_aa
TRBV12-3/TRBV12-4	many	TRBJ2-1	TRBD2	TGTGCCAGCAGTGAAAGCGGGGTATACAATGAGCAGTTCTTC	CASSESGVYNEQFF
TRBV7-2	many	TRBJ2-2	.	TGTGCCAGCAGCTTAGGACCGCCGTCCGGGGAGCTGTTTTTT	CASSLGPPSGELFF
TRBV4-1	.	TRBJ2-3	.	TGCGCCAGCAGCCAGGATATGAGAGACCCCGGGTGGATCACAGATACGCAGTATTTT	CASSQDMRDPGWITDTQYF
TRBV5-1	many	TRBJ2-5	.	TGCGCCAGCAGCTTGCGTGGCAAGACAAGGGAGACCCAGTACTTC	CASSLRGKTRETQYF
TRBV4-1	few	TRBJ2-5	TRBD2	TGCGCCAGCAGCCAAGGATTCCTTTTAGCGGGGCTGCAAGAGACCCAGTACTTC	CASSQGFLLAGLQETQYF
TRBV6-1	many	TRBJ1-3	.	TGTGCCAGCACTCAACTCTCTGGAAACACCATATATTTT	CASTQLSGNTIYF
TRBV12-3/TRBV12-4	.	TRBJ2-1	.	TGTGCCAGCAGTTCGCAGGGGCGAAACAATGAGCAGTTCTTC	CASSSQGRNNEQFF
TRBV24-1	many	TRBJ1-2	.	TGTGCCACCAGTGATTCCCTTGGGATACCCTATGGCTACACCTTC	CATSDSLGIPYGYTF
TRBV5-1	many	TRBJ2-1	TRBD1	TGCGCCAGCACGACAGGGGGCTTGTACAATGAGCAGTTCTTC	CASTTGGLYNEQFF
TRBV4-1	many	TRBJ2-1	.	TGCGCCAGCAGCCCCTCAGGCACCTTGTACAATGAGCAGTTCTTC	CASSPSGTLYNEQFF
TRBV5-5	many	TRBJ2-1	.	TGTGCCAGCAGCTTGTATATCCCCCTCGACTCCTACAATGAGCAGTTCTTC	CASSLYIPLDSYNEQFF